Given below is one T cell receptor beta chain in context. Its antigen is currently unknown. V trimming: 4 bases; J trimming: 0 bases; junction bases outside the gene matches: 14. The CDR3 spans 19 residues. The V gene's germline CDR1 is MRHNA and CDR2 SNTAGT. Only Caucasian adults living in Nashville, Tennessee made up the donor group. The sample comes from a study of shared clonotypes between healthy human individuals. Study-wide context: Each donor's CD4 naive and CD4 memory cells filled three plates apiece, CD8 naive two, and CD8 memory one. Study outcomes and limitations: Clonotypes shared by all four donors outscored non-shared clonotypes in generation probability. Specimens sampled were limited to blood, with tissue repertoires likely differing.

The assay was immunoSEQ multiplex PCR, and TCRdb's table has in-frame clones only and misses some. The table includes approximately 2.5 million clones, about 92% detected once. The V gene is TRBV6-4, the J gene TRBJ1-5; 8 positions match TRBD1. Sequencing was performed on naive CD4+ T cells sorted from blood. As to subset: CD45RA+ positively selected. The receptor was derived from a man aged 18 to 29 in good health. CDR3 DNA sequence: TGTGCCAGCAGTGTGGACAGGGAACTATTCCACTATAGCAATCAGCCCCAGCATTTT. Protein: CASSVDRELFHYSNQPQHF.